This passage covers 20 T cell receptor beta chains from one sample sequenced in a study of blood T cell repertoires in COVID-19. Assay: immunoSEQ multiplex PCR; the TCRdb copy retains only in-frame clones and omits some. The data hold about 290,000 clones, with about 90% observed a single time. The sequenced sample consisted of peripheral blood. The source of these receptors is a woman aged 25 to 39 with COVID-19, enrolled during active disease.

This chain links TRBV7-9 with TRBJ2-1; possible D gene TRBD2, 6 bases. V lost 3 bases and J lost 0, with 9 bases in between. This CDR3 has 15 residues. Per germline, CDR1 SEHNR and CDR2 FQNEAQ (reference sequence). The CDR3 is CASSFTAGSYNEQFF. The CDR3 nucleotides are TGTGCCAGCAGCTTCACAGCGGGCTCCTACAATGAGCAGTTCTTC.

A few counts support this clone. The chain is built from TRBV3-1 (or the pseudogene TRBV3-2) and TRBJ1-4; TRBD1 might be the D (6 bases). Trimming took 1 base from V and 8 from J, leaving 17 bases between them. This CDR3 has 16 residues. Germline-derived CDR1 and CDR2 are LGHDT and YNNKEL (reference sequence). CDR3 DNA: TGTGCCAGCAGCCAAGGCCTAGGGGGGGTTGGCGAAAAACTGTTTTTT. Amino acid sequence: CASSQGLGGVGEKLFF.

V is TRBV27 and J is TRBJ2-5; D is perhaps TRBD2 (6 bases). The CDR3 sequence is 15 residues long. Germline V lookup: CDR1 MNHEY, CDR2 SMNVEV (reference sequence). Trimming stripped 5 bases from V and 6 bases from J, with 19 bases between. The chain's CDR3 is CASSGVYGDLQTQYF. The CDR3 DNA is TGTGCCAGCAGTGGGGTCTATGGGGACTTACAGACCCAGTACTTC.

The chain carries TRBV7-6 and TRBJ1-4; D remains unclear. Germline V gene data show CDR1 as SGHVS and CDR2 as FNYEAQ. The CDR3 has 15 residues. V was shortened by 3 bases and J by 0 bases, with 8 bases between the two germline ends. The CDR3 is CASSFQSATNEKLFF. The CDR3 bases are TGTGCCAGCAGCTTTCAGTCTGCAACTAATGAAAAACTGTTTTTT.

CDR3 coding DNA: TGCGCCAGCAGCTTGGGGGGCACCTCCTACAATGAGCAGTTCTTC. It specifies CASSLGGTSYNEQFF. The rearrangement uses TRBV5-1 and TRBJ2-1; possible D gene TRBD1, 5 bases. The CDR3 sequence is 15 residues long. Deletions cut 0 bases from V and 0 bases from J, with 7 bases between. Germline V lookup: CDR1 SGHRS, CDR2 YFSETQ.

The gene calls are TRBV7-6 and TRBJ1-5; a weak D match, TRBD1 (5 bases). This CDR3 has 16 amino acids. Germline V lookup: CDR1 SGHVS, CDR2 FNYEAQ. V was pared by 1 base and J by 7 bases, with 17 bases between. The chain's CDR3 is CASSLGQGRGGQPQHF. CDR3 DNA sequence: TGTGCCAGCAGCTTAGGGCAGGGAAGGGGTGGCCAGCCCCAGCATTTT. Based on the CDR3 plus reference TRBV7-6 and TRBJ1-5, the full variable domain is GAGVSQSPRYKVTKRGQDVALRCDPISGHVSLYWYRQALGQGPEFLTYFNYEAQQDKSGLPNDRFSAERPEGSISTLTIQRTEQRDSAMYRCASSLGQGRGGQPQHFGDGTRLSIL.

This chain connects TRBV27 to TRBJ2-3, with 8 bases matching TRBD2. CDR3 length equals 14 residues. CDR1 and CDR2 from the germline V gene are MNHEY and SMNVEV (reference sequence). The trim removed 5 bases at V and 5 bases at J, leaving 6 bases unmatched. The CDR3 nucleotides are TGTGCCAGCAGTCGGCGGGGGGCTATAGATACGCAGTATTTT. It codes for CASSRRGAIDTQYF.

In its sample, this clone was seen once. The V and J genes are TRBV4-2 and TRBJ2-3, with 12 bases matching TRBD2. The junction had 12 bases not matched to a gene; V was cut back by 0 bases and J by 2 bases. The germline gives CDR1 LGHNA, CDR2 YNFKEQ. This CDR3 spans 20 amino acids. The CDR3 DNA reads as TGTGCCAGCAGCCAAGATCTTCTAGCGGGGGGGATTCCCATCACAGATACGCAGTATTTT. Protein sequence: CASSQDLLAGGIPITDTQYF.

This rearrangement joins TRBV2 to TRBJ1-2; 8 bases line up with TRBD1. Losses at the gene ends were 10 bases for V and 2 bases for J; bases not matched to a gene: 24. Germline CDR1 is SNHLY and CDR2 is FYNNEI. CDR3 size: 19 residues. CDR3 sequence reads: CATFGQGAGSPLVNYGYTF. For the CDR3, the DNA is TGTGCCACGTTTGGGCAGGGGGCTGGGTCTCCACTTGTGAACTATGGCTACACCTTC. Together with reference TRBV2 and TRBJ1-2, the CDR3 gives the full variable domain: EPEVTQTPSHQVTQMGQEVILRCVPISNHLYFYWYRQILGQKVEFLVSFYNNEISEKSEIFDDQFSVERPDGSNFTLKIRSTKLEDSAMYFCATFGQGAGSPLVNYGYTFGSGTRLTVV.

The chain couples TRBV5-4 to TRBJ2-4; 9 nucleotides line up with TRBD2. Per the germline V gene, CDR1 is SGHNT and CDR2 is YYREEE (reference sequence). The CDR3 loop spans 14 amino acids. Trimming cost V 0 bases and J 5 bases; bases outside gene matches: 0. In DNA form, the CDR3 reads TGTGCCAGCAGCTTGGTAGCGGGGGAAAACATTCAGTACTTC. Its translation: CASSLVAGENIQYF.

The genes are TRBV5-6 and TRBJ2-7; D unresolved. CDR3 length: 14 residues. Trimming stripped 1 base from V and 2 bases from J, with 10 bases between. Germline V gene data show CDR1 as SGHDT and CDR2 as YYEEEE. The chain's CDR3 is CASSLLGPTYEQYF. The CDR3 DNA reads as TGTGCCAGCAGCTTGCTAGGCCCTACCTACGAGCAGTACTTC.

CDR3 sequence (DNA): TGTGCCAGCAGTTACTATGCCTCGGGCTATGGCTACACCTTC. It specifies CASSYYASGYGYTF. The genes are TRBV6-5 and TRBJ1-2, with D hard to call. Germline V CDR1 and CDR2: MNHEY, SVGAGI. Trimming left V 1 base short and J 4 bases short, with 10 bases between. This CDR3 is built from 14 residues.

This chain links TRBV5-1 with TRBJ1-6; D gene unclear. This CDR3 spans 17 amino acids. The V gene's germline CDR1 is SGHRS and CDR2 YFSETQ. Trimming stripped 4 bases from V and 0 bases from J, with 14 bases between. In DNA, the CDR3 is TGCGCCAGCAGCGTGGGAGGCCTGAGCTCCTATAATTCACCCCTCCACTTT. It is translated as CASSVGGLSSYNSPLHF.

The V call is TRBV5-1, the J call TRBJ2-5, with TRBD2 matching over 7 bases. The V gene end was trimmed by 0 bases and the J gene end by 5 bases; junction bases not matched to a gene: 4. Germline loops: CDR1 SGHRS, CDR2 YFSETQ. The CDR3 is made up of 14 amino acids. The CDR3 reads CASSLGLALETQYF. The DNA of the CDR3 is TGCGCCAGCAGCTTGGGACTAGCTTTGGAGACCCAGTACTTC.

The CDR3 DNA sequence: TGTGCCTGGAGTGTACTTGGTGGAGCCAATTCACCCCTCCACTTT. Protein: CAWSVLGGANSPLHF. The V call is TRBV30, the J call TRBJ1-6; no clear D gene. V gave up 0 bases and J gave up 7 bases, with 13 bases separating them. CDR1 and CDR2 from the germline V gene are GTSNPN and SVGIG (reference sequence). The CDR3 totals 15 residues.

The chain uses TRBV7-2 and TRBJ1-2, with 9 bases matching TRBD1. V trimming: 2 bases; J trimming: 8 bases; junction bases outside the gene matches: 3. Germline values: CDR1 SGHTA, CDR2 FQGNSA. CDR3 length equals 13 residues. The CDR3 sequence is CASSLRDRDGYTF. The CDR3 DNA reads TGTGCCAGCAGCTTACGGGACAGGGACGGCTACACCTTC. Full variable domain (missing parts from reference TRBV7-2 and TRBJ1-2): GAGVSQSPSNKVTEKGKDVELRCDPISGHTALYWYRQSLGQGLEFLIYFQGNSAPDKSGLPSDRFSAERTGGSVSTLTIQRTQQEDSAVYLCASSLRDRDGYTFGSGTRLTVV.

The CDR3 DNA follows: TGTGCCGCCGGGACAGGGAATAACGTCCTGACTTTC. Amino acid sequence: CAAGTGNNVLTF. The chain links TRBV19 to TRBJ2-6, with 9 bases matching TRBD1. V shed 11 bases and J 10 bases; nucleotides not matched to a gene: 6. Germline-derived CDR1 and CDR2 are LNHDA and SQIVND (reference sequence). There are 12 residues in the CDR3.

V and J are TRBV7-6 and TRBJ1-1; TRBD1 agrees at 7 bases. Germline V gene data show CDR1 as SGHVS and CDR2 as FNYEAQ. V lost 2 bases to trimming and J lost 5 bases; unmatched junction nucleotides: 8. CDR3 size: 15 residues. This chain's CDR3 is CASSLYDREITEAFF. CDR3 in DNA: TGTGCCAGCAGCTTATACGACAGGGAGATAACTGAAGCTTTCTTT.

The sample holds one count of this clone. The J gene is TRBJ1-1, the V gene TRBV7-9, with D hard to call. V shed 4 bases and J shed 0 bases, with 6 bases lying between them. Per the germline V gene, CDR1 is SEHNR and CDR2 is FQNEAQ (reference sequence). The CDR3 is 13 residues long. Here the CDR3 DNA reads TGTGCCAGCAGCTGGAGTATGAACACTGAAGCTTTCTTT. Its protein product is CASSWSMNTEAFF. Variable domain in full (rest from reference TRBV7-9 and TRBJ1-1): DTGVSQNPRHKITKRGQNVTFRCDPISEHNRLYWYRQTLGQGPEFLTYFQNEAQLEKSRLLSDRFSAERPKGSFSTLEIQRTEQGDSAMYLCASSWSMNTEAFFGQGTRLTVV.

The CDR3 DNA is TGTGCCAGCAGCTTAGAGGGGGCCCGCGATGGAAAACTGTTTTTT. Translated, it gives CASSLEGARDGKLFF. The chain recombines TRBV7-6 with TRBJ1-4; 7 nucleotides line up with TRBD1. The germline gives CDR1 SGHVS, CDR2 FNYEAQ. After removal of 1 base from V and 10 bases from J, the junction contained 9 bases not matched to a gene. CDR3 length equals 15 residues.